This is a list of T cell receptor beta chains from one sample in a study of Ad26.COV2.S vaccination and SARS-CoV-2 variants. Libraries were prepared by immunoSEQ multiplex PCR; TCRdb keeps only in-frame clonotypes and omits some of them. The sample contains about 350,000 clones, around 90% of which appear only once. Sequences were derived from peripheral blood, sampled after recovery from COVID-19. All receptors come from a human donor who had recovered from COVID-19. The CDR3 runs from the conserved cysteine through the conserved F or W. Fields, in order: V gene, J gene, CDR3 protein.

>TRBV5-1|TRBJ2-1
CASSLDPSSYNEQFF
>TRBV27|TRBJ2-1
CASSMQLAGGNNEQFF
>TRBV29-1|TRBJ1-2
CSVLGPPVEGARGYTF
>TRBV9|TRBJ1-5
CASSVGTDNQPQHF
>TRBV6-2/TRBV6-3|TRBJ2-2
CASSWGVPGLNTGELFF
>TRBV5-6|TRBJ1-1
CASSLGRGGTEAFF
>TRBV10-2|TRBJ2-2
CASSEGRAGTGELFF
>TRBV19|TRBJ2-5
CASSSGQQEEYF
>TRBV2|TRBJ1-5
CASGSPGSQPQHF
>TRBV7-2|TRBJ2-5
CASSLELRVQETQYF
>TRBV5-1|TRBJ2-2
CASSLDYSGELFF
>TRBV2|TRBJ1-4
CASSEALAGAYEKLFF
>TRBV5-6|TRBJ1-1
CASSSGVRGRNTEAFF
>TRBV7-8|TRBJ2-3
CASSLSQAPTDTQYF
>TRBV5-1|TRBJ2-2
CASSYWGENTGELFF
>TRBV1|TRBJ1-6
CTSSLSTKIPLHF
>TRBV27|TRBJ1-5
CASSLAPHGQPQHF
>TRBV19|TRBJ1-5
CASSRDRPIRGNQPQHF
>TRBV5-1|TRBJ1-3
CASSLGTAGSGNTIYF
>TRBV12-5|TRBJ2-3
CASGLGQVDTQYF
>TRBV5-6|TRBJ2-1
CASSLRGGGLYNEQFF
>TRBV5-4|TRBJ1-4
CASSLTGRNEKLFF
>TRBV10-1|TRBJ2-7
CASSPGEGASYEQYF
>TRBV5-5|TRBJ1-5
CASRDGAGQWGNQPQHF
>TRBV19|TRBJ2-6
CASSMGSGANVLTF
>TRBV7-2|TRBJ1-2
CASSPLSWGYGYTF
>TRBV18|TRBJ1-1
CASSPPGYGNTEAFF
>TRBV5-6|TRBJ1-3
CASIRGGAGNTIYF
>TRBV25-1|TRBJ2-7
CASTRTGGRDEQYF
>TRBV6-5|TRBJ1-1
CASSRSAWDTEAFF
>TRBV4-1|TRBJ1-1
CASSQGTTRIEAFF
>TRBV2|TRBJ2-5
CASSPDNLQETQYF
>TRBV5-5|TRBJ2-2
CASSLDRVNTGELFF
>TRBV18|TRBJ1-6
CASSPQGLYNSPLHF
>TRBV5-4|TRBJ1-1
CASSTGGGTEAFF
>TRBV6-5|TRBJ1-6
CATKGDRSNSPLHF
>TRBV7-2|TRBJ2-4
CASSWDPHNIQYF
>TRBV5-5|TRBJ2-7
CASSLAGTLQSEQYF
>TRBV27|TRBJ1-1
CASISGGGLTEAFF
>TRBV6-5|TRBJ1-1
CASTLWGERDTEAFF
>TRBV15|TRBJ2-5
CATSPGDQETQYF
>TRBV5-1|TRBJ2-5
CASSSSRADMYF
>TRBV7-6|TRBJ1-3
CASSLRTEGSGNTIYF
>TRBV7-6|TRBJ2-7
CASSLGNPTDSYEQYF
>TRBV2|TRBJ2-2
CASGQGNTGELFF
>TRBV7-8|TRBJ2-6
CASSLGPDGSGANVLTF
>TRBV5-1|TRBJ1-3
CASSNGTAGNTIYF
>TRBV19|TRBJ1-5
CASSTGPYNQPQHF
>TRBV25-1|TRBJ1-1
CAPNTEAFF
>TRBV7-2|TRBJ1-5
CASSRQNQPQHF
>TRBV5-1|TRBJ1-5
CASRADGGRDQPQHF
>TRBV3-1/TRBV3-2|TRBJ2-2
CASSPSGTVTGELFF
>TRBV4-3|TRBJ2-3
CASSQDPGLAGFSSTDTQYF
>TRBV7-9|TRBJ1-6
CASSQDRITKDSPLHF
>TRBV9|TRBJ2-1
CASSPPPGMLPSSYNEQFF